The 10 T cell receptor beta chains below were found in one sample sequenced in a study of T cell clonotyping in hematopoietic cell transplantation. TCRdb's table, derived via immunoSEQ multiplex PCR, lists solely in-frame clones and lacks some. The table records 10,000 to 15,000 clones, 90% of them present only once. Source material: peripheral blood mononuclear cells. The source of these receptors is a man younger than 40 in good health. Some clones in this sample may be carry-over from other donors' samples.

The chain joins TRBV30 to TRBJ1-4; possibly TRBD1 for D (5 bases). The CDR3 is made up of 14 amino acids. The germline V gene encodes CDR1 GTSNPN and CDR2 SVGIG (reference sequence). Trimming took 2 bases from V and 6 from J, leaving 13 bases between them. CDR3 region: CAWSNQGRDEKLFF. DNA of the CDR3: TGTGCCTGGAGTAATCAGGGAAGAGATGAAAAACTGTTTTTT.

V and J are TRBV2 and TRBJ1-5; D unresolved. V was shortened by 4 bases and J by 4 bases, with 8 bases between the two germline ends. Germline CDR1 reads SNHLY; CDR2 reads FYNNEI. CDR3 length equals 13 residues. The CDR3 DNA is TGTGCCAGCAGTGTGAGGGAAAATCAGCCCCAGCATTTT. It encodes CASSVRENQPQHF.

J is TRBJ1-4 and V is TRBV2; 7 positions agree with TRBD1. Trimming removed 10 bases from V and 5 bases from J; junction bases left unmatched: 10. This CDR3 is 14 amino acids long. Germline V gene data show CDR1 as SNHLY and CDR2 as FYNNEI. The CDR3 bases are TGTGCCACTAAGGGGGACAGTTCCAATGAAAAACTGTTTTTT. Translated, it gives CATKGDSSNEKLFF.

J is TRBJ1-1 and V is TRBV5-1, with TRBD1 matching 8 bases. J was trimmed by 3 bases and V by 3 bases; bases with no gene match: 4. The CDR3 runs 14 residues. The germline CDR1 and CDR2 sequences are SGHRS and YFSETQ. CDR3 sequence: CASSWGQAYTEAFF. The DNA for the CDR3 is TGCGCCAGCAGCTGGGGACAGGCCTACACTGAAGCTTTCTTT.

The gene calls are TRBV30 and TRBJ1-1; D is unclear. The length of the CDR3 is 14 residues. Germline V lookup: CDR1 GTSNPN, CDR2 SVGIG (reference sequence). Trimming stripped 4 bases from V and 7 bases from J, with 19 bases between. The CDR3 loop is CAWNNLRGRGEAFF. In DNA, the CDR3 is TGTGCCTGGAACAATTTACGGGGTCGTGGTGAAGCTTTCTTT.

The J gene is TRBJ2-2, the V gene TRBV4-1; D uncertain. The ends were cut back, 2 bases at V and 2 bases at J, with 6 bases in the middle. The CDR3 totals 14 residues. CDR1 is MGHRA and CDR2 is YSYEKL in the germline V gene. In DNA, the CDR3 is TGCGCCAGCAGCCAACCACTAAACACCGGGGAGCTGTTTTTT. Translated, it gives CASSQPLNTGELFF.

Regarding this clone: The DNA is omitted, as the CDR3 cannot be located on it reliably, and the CDR3 follows TCRdb's listing. The J gene is TRBJ1-1, the V gene TRBV6-5; no DNA check was done on the table's D call, TRBD1. Germline-derived CDR1 and CDR2 are MNHEY and SVGAGI. The CDR3 is 12 amino acids long, termini counted. Here the CDR3 reads CASSWGQGATFF.

This chain links TRBV6-5 with TRBJ2-5; no firm D call. Trimming pared 0 bases from V and 1 base from J, leaving 9 bases between. Germline V lookup: CDR1 MNHEY, CDR2 SVGAGI. This CDR3 has 15 residues. CDR3 DNA: TGTGCCAGCAGTTACTCGGTGGCCCCCCAAGAGACCCAGTACTTC. Translating gives CASSYSVAPQETQYF.

The chain has TRBV2 and TRBJ2-2, with D maybe TRBD2 (5 bases). CDR1 and CDR2 from the germline V gene are SNHLY and FYNNEI. V lost 6 bases and J 4 bases, leaving 18 bases between the germline ends. CDR3 length: 16 amino acids. CDR3 protein: CASRDRGRAGTGELFF. CDR3 coding DNA: TGTGCCAGCAGAGACCGAGGCCGGGCGGGCACCGGGGAGCTGTTTTTT.

This rearrangement joins TRBV6-1 to TRBJ2-1, with TRBD2 as a possible D gene (6 bases). V was pared by 4 bases and J by 6 bases, with 19 bases between. Germline values: CDR1 MNHNS, CDR2 SASEGT. This CDR3 is built from 16 residues. The chain's CDR3 is CASSGWGDSSPNEQFF. For the CDR3, the DNA is TGTGCCAGCAGTGGCTGGGGGGACTCCTCTCCCAATGAGCAGTTCTTC.